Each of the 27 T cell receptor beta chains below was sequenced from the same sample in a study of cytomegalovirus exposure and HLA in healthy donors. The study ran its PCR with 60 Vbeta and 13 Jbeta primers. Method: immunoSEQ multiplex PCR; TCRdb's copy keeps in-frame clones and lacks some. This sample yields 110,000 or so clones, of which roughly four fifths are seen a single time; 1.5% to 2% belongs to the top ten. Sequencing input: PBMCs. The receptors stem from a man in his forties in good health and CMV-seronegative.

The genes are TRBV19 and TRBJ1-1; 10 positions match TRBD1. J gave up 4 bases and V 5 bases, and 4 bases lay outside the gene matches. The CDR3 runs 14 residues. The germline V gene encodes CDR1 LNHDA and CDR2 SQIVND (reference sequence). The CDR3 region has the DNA TGTGCCAGTAGTGGGGACAGGGGAGGCACTGAAGCTTTCTTT. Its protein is CASSGDRGGTEAFF.

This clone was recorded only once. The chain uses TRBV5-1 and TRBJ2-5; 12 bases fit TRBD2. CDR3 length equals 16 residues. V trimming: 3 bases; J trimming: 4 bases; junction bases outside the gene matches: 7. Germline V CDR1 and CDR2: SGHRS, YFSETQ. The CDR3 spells CASSSGLAGFRETQYF. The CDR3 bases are TGCGCCAGCAGCTCTGGACTAGCGGGGTTTCGAGAGACCCAGTACTTC. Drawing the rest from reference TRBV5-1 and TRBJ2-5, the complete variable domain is KAGVTQTPRYLIKTRGQQVTLSCSPISGHRSVSWYQQTPGQGLQFLFEYFSETQRNKGNFPGRFSGRQFSNSRSEMNVSTLELGDSALYLCASSSGLAGFRETQYFGPGTRLLVL.

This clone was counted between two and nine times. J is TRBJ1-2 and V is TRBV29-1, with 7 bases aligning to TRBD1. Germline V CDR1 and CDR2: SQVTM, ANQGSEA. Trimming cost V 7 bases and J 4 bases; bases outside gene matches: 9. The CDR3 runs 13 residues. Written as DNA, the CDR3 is TGCAGCGCCCGATGGCAGGGGGGCTATGGCTACACCTTC. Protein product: CSARWQGGYGYTF. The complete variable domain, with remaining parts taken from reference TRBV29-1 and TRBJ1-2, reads SAVISQKPSRDICQRGTSLTIQCQVDSQVTMMFWYRQQPGQSLTLIATANQGSEATYESGFVIDKFPISRPNLTFSTLTVSNMSPEDSSIYLCSARWQGGYGYTFGSGTRLTVV.

The CDR3 DNA follows: TGTGCCAGCAGCCGCCGGAGGGCCTACAATGAGCAGTTCTTC. It specifies CASSRRRAYNEQFF. The V and J genes are TRBV7-2 and TRBJ2-1; D is perhaps TRBD2 (6 bases). Per germline, CDR1 SGHTA and CDR2 FQGNSA. The CDR3 runs to 14 residues. With 5 bases removed from V and 2 bases from J, the gap between germline ends came to 10 bases.

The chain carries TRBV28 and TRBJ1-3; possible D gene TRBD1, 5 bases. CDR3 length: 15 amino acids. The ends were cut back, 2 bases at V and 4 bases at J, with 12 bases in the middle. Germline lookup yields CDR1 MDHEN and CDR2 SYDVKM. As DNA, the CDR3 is TGTGCCAGCAGTTTAGCGGGGCTTGAAGGAAACACCATATATTTT. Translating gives CASSLAGLEGNTIYF.

The CDR3 nucleotides read TGTGCCAGCTCCATTAGCCGAAGCACAGATACGCAGTATTTT. It translates to CASSISRSTDTQYF. The chain recombines TRBV18 with TRBJ2-3; D is unclear. CDR3 length: 14 amino acids. V was shortened by 6 bases and J by 0 bases, with 10 bases between the two germline ends. Germline V CDR1 and CDR2: KGHSH, LQKENI.

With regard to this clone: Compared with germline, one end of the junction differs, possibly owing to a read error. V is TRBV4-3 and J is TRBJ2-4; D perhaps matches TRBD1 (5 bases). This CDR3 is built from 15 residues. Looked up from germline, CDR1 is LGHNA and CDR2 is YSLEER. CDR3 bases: TGCGCCAGCAGCCAAGAAGGGGCCAGAAAAAACAGTCAGTACTTC. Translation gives CASSQEGARKNSQYF.

This CDR3 is CASSWSRTDYGYTF. CDR3 DNA sequence: TGTGCCAGCAGCTGGTCCCGGACAGACTATGGCTACACCTTC. This chain connects TRBV7-2 to TRBJ1-2; tentatively, D is TRBD1 (6 bases). From germline, CDR1 is SGHTA and CDR2 FQGNSA. V was clipped by 4 bases and J by 3 bases, with 12 bases between them. There are 14 residues in the CDR3.

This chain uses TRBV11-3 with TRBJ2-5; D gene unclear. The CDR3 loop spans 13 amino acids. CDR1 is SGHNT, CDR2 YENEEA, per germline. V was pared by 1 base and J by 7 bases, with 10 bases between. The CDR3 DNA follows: TGTGCCAGCAGCTTAGTAGATTCCGGGACCCAGTACTTC. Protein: CASSLVDSGTQYF.

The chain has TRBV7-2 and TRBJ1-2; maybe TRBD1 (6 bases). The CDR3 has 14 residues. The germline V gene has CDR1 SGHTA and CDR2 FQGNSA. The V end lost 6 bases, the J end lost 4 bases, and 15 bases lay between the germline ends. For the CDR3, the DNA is TGTGCCAGCAGGCCTGGGGGCGCAGGCTATGGCTACACCTTC. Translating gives CASRPGGAGYGYTF.

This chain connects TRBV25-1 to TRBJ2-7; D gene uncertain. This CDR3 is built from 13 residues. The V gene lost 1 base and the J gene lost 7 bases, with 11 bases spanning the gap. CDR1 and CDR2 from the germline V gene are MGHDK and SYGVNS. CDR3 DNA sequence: TGTGCCAGCAGTGAATGGCACAGTGGAGAGCAGTACTTC. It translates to CASSEWHSGEQYF.

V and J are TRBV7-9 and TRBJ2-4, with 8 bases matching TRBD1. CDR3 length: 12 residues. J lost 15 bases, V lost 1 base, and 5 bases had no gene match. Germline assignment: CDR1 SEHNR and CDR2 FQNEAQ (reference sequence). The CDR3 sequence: CASSLGDRLPYF. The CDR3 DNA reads TGTGCCAGCAGCTTAGGGGACAGGCTTCCGTACTTC.

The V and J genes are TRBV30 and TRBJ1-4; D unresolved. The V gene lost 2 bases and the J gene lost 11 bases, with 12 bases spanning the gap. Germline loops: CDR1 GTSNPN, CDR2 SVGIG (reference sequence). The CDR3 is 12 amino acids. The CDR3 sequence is CAWSRDAPKLFF. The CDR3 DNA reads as TGTGCCTGGAGTAGAGATGCCCCGAAACTGTTTTTT.

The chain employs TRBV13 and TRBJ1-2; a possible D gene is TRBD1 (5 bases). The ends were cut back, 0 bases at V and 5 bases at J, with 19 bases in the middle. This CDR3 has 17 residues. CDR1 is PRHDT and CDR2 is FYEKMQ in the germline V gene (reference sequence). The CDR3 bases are TGTGCCAGCAGCTTAGGCCGACTGGGGCAGGTTTCGTATGGCTACACCTTC. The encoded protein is CASSLGRLGQVSYGYTF. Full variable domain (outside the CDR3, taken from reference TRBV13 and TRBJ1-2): AAGVIQSPRHLIKEKRETATLKCYPIPRHDTVYWYQQGPGQDPQFLISFYEKMQSDKGSIPDRFSAQQFSDYHSELNMSSLELGDSALYFCASSLGRLGQVSYGYTFGSGTRLTVV.

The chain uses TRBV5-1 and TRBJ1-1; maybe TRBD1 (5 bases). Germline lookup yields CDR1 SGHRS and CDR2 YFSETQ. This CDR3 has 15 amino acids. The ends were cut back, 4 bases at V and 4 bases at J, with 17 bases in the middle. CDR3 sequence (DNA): TGCGCCAGCAGCGAAATAGACGGGGGTCGCACTGAAGCTTTCTTT. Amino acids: CASSEIDGGRTEAFF.

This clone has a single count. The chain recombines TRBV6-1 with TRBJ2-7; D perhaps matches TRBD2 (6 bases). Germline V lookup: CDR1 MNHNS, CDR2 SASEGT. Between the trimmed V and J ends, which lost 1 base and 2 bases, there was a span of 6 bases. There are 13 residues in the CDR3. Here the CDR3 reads CASSEGGAYEQYF. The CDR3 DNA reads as TGTGCCAGCAGTGAAGGGGGGGCCTACGAGCAGTACTTC.

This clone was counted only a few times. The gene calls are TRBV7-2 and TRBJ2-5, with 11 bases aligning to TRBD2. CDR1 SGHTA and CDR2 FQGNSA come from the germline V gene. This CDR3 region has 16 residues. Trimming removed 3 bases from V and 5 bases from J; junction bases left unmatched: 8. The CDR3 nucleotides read TGTGCCAGCAGCTTGCTGACTAGCGGGATTTTGGAGACCCAGTACTTC. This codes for CASSLLTSGILETQYF.

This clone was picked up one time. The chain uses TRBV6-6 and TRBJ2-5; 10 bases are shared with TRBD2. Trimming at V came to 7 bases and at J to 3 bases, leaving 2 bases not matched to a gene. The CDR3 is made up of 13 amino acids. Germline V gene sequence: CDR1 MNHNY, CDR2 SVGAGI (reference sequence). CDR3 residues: CASTLAGEETQYF. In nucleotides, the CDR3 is TGTGCCAGCACGCTAGCGGGGGAAGAGACCCAGTACTTC.

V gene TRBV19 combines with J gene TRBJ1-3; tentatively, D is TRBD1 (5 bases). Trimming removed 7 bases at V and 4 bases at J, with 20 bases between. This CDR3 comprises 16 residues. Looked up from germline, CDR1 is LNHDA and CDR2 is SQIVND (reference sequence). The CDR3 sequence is CASTHRTSSGGNTIYF. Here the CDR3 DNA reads TGTGCCAGTACCCACAGGACCAGCTCTGGAGGAAACACCATATATTTT.

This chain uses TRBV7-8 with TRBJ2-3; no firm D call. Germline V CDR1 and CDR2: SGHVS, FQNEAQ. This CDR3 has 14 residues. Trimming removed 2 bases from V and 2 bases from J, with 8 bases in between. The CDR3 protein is CASSLSVPTDTQYF. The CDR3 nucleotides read TGTGCCAGCAGCTTATCGGTCCCCACAGATACGCAGTATTTT.

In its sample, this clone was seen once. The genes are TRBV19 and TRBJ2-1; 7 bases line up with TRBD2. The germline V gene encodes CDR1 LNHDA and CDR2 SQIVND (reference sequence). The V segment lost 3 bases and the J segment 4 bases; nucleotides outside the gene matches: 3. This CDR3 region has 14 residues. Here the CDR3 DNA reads TGTGCCAGTAGTATCACGGGGGGTTACAATGAGCAGTTCTTC. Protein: CASSITGGYNEQFF. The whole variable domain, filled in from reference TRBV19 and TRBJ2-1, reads DGGITQSPKYLFRKEGQNVTLSCEQNLNHDAMYWYRQDPGQGLRLIYYSQIVNDFQKGDIAEGYSVSREKKESFPLTVTSAQKNPTAFYLCASSITGGYNEQFFGPGTRLTVL.

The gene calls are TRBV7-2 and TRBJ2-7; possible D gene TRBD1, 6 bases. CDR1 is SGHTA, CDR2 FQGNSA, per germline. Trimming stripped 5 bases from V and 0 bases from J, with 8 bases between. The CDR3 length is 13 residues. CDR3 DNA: TGTGCCAGCAGCACAGGGAGCTCCTACGAGCAGTACTTC. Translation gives CASSTGSSYEQYF. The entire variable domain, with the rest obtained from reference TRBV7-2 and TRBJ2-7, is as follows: GAGVSQSPSNKVTEKGKDVELRCDPISGHTALYWYRQSLGQGLEFLIYFQGNSAPDKSGLPSDRFSAERTGGSVSTLTIQRTQQEDSAVYLCASSTGSSYEQYFGPGTRLTVT.

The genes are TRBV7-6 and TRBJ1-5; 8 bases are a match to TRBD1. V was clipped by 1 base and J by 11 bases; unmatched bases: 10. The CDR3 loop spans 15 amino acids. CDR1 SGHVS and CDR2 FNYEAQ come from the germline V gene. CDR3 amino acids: CASSLDAGQGRTQHF. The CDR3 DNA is TGTGCCAGCAGCTTAGATGCTGGACAGGGCAGGACCCAGCATTTT. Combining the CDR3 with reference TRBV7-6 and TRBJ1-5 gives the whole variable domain GAGVSQSPRYKVTKRGQDVALRCDPISGHVSLYWYRQALGQGPEFLTYFNYEAQQDKSGLPNDRFSAERPEGSISTLTIQRTEQRDSAMYRCASSLDAGQGRTQHFGDGTRLSIL.

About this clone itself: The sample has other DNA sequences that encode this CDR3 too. This chain's CDR3 is CASSYAGGRETQYF. The CDR3 DNA follows: TGTGCCAGCAGTTACGCGGGCGGGAGGGAGACCCAGTACTTC. V and J are TRBV6-5 and TRBJ2-5, with 8 bases that match TRBD2. The V segment lost 2 bases and the J segment 5 bases; nucleotides outside the gene matches: 4. This CDR3 region has 14 residues. Germline CDR1 MNHEY, CDR2 SVGAGI.

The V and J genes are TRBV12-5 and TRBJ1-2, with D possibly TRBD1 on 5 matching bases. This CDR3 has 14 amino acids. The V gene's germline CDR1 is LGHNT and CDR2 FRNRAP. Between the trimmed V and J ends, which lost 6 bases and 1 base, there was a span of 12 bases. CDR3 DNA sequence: TGTGCTAGTGGCCGACAGAATATTAACTATGGCTACACCTTC. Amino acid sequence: CASGRQNINYGYTF.

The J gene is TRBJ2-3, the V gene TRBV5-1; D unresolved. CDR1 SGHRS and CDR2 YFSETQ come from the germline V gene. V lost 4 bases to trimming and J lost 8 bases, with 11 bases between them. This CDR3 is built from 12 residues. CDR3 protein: CASSLQISTQYF. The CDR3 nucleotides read TGCGCCAGCAGCCTGCAGATTTCTACGCAGTATTTT.

The CDR3 DNA reads TGTGCCATCAGTGAGTCGATGAGGGCGGGCACCGGGGAGCTGTTTTTT. This sequence encodes CAISESMRAGTGELFF. The chain joins TRBV10-3 to TRBJ2-2; maybe TRBD2 (5 bases). Germline CDR1 ENHRY, CDR2 SYGVKD. The ends were cut back, 0 bases at V and 4 bases at J, with 12 bases in the middle. This CDR3 spans 16 amino acids.